This T cell receptor (beta chain) was identified during a study of shared clonotypes between healthy human individuals. Clones were read by immunoSEQ multiplex PCR, and TCRdb kept only the in-frame ones, dropping some. The table has fewer than 350,000 clones, around nine tenths seen once. The receptor's source is a man between 18 and 35 years old in good health. Sample: memory CD8+ T cells sorted from blood. Described subset: CD45RO+ cells pooled with CCR7-negative TemRA cells.

As DNA, the CDR3 is TGCGCCAGCAGCCAAGATGTCGCAGGGACTAACTACGAGCAGTACTTC. Protein: CASSQDVAGTNYEQYF. The rearrangement links TRBV4-3 to TRBJ2-7, with 7 positions matching TRBD2. V shed 0 bases, J shed 3 bases, and the junction held 8 bases outside the gene matches. Germline values: CDR1 LGHNA, CDR2 YSLEER. The CDR3 runs to 16 residues.